This T cell receptor beta chain was profiled in a study of T cell changes during pregnancy in multiple sclerosis. The data were produced by immunoSEQ multiplex PCR, yet TCRdb's version contains in-frame clones alone and is incomplete. The data contain 130,000 or so clones, roughly 96% of them seen just once; the ten biggest clones take up 0.44%. This clone has only one observation. CDR3 length equals 13 residues. Per germline, CDR1 SNHLY and CDR2 FYNNEI. V was clipped by 4 bases and J by 7 bases, with 10 bases between them. The TCR was taken from a female donor with multiple sclerosis, enrolled in a pregnancy study. The source material was peripheral blood, sampled after pregnancy. This chain uses TRBV2 with TRBJ2-2; D may be TRBD2 (5 bases). CDR3 in amino acids: CASSAGEGGELFF. The CDR3 region has the DNA TGTGCCAGCAGTGCGGGTGAGGGCGGGGAGCTGTTTTTT.